Sequencing of this T cell receptor beta chain was carried out in a study of T cell responses to AZD1222 COVID-19 vaccine. Points from the study as a whole: CD4 TCRs covered the whole spike, strongest at regions 160-218 and 743-854. Donors, mostly white British, included more females; clonal diversity was possibly underestimated. Of spike-specific TCRs, nearly half reportedly target regions left unmutated in variants.

Profiling relied on immunoSEQ multiplex PCR, and the TCRdb table lists in-frame clones only, not all of them. The repertoire holds about 180,000 clones, with 85% to 95% as singletons. The germline V gene encodes CDR1 LNHDA and CDR2 SQIVND (reference sequence). The CDR3 covers 14 residues. Trimming cost V 5 bases and J 3 bases, with 11 bases left between them. Of note for this clone: What it binds is unknown.

The sample was peripheral blood, taken 28 days after the second AZD1222 dose. The chain recombines TRBV19 with TRBJ1-5; D may be TRBD1 (5 bases). This sequence was found in an adult who received the AZD1222 COVID-19 vaccine. CDR3 coding DNA: TGTGCCAGTAGTTCCCCCGGGACCAATCAGCCCCAGCATTTT. Translating it yields CASSSPGTNQPQHF.